This entry lists 10 T cell receptor beta chains sequenced from one sample in a study of metastatic and nonmetastatic thyroid tumors. TCRdb re-analyzed the PCR reads using MiXCR. The table records approximately 8,500 clones, over 20% of them present only once. No patient received treatment before thyroid surgery. The sample comprised tumor tissue. The receptors here all came from a female donor with papillary thyroid cancer or a benign thyroid nodule (not recorded which). Some clones in this sample may be carry-over from other donors' samples.

The V call is TRBV28, the J call TRBJ2-7, with a tentative D call TRBD2 (6 bases). Trimming took off 6 bases at V and 0 bases at J, with 12 bases between the two ends. This CDR3 is 14 amino acids long. The germline V gene encodes CDR1 MDHEN and CDR2 SYDVKM. The CDR3 DNA is TGTGCCAGCAGCGGGGGACGCAGCTCCTACGAGCAGTACTTC. Amino acid sequence: CASSGGRSSYEQYF.

This clone rates as medium-sized. CDR3 amino acids: CASSAVSGHYGYTF. The CDR3 region has the DNA TGTGCCAGCAGTGCAGTCTCAGGGCACTATGGCTACACCTTC. This rearrangement joins TRBV6-1 to TRBJ1-2; possibly TRBD1 for D (5 bases). Germline V gene sequence: CDR1 MNHNS, CDR2 SASEGT. V was pared by 4 bases and J by 3 bases, with 12 bases between. This CDR3 is built from 14 residues.

This clone was seen repeatedly, ten times or more. The chain employs TRBV9 and TRBJ2-7, with 7 bases that match TRBD1. CDR3 length: 15 amino acids. CDR1 and CDR2 (germline): SGDLS, YYNGEE. V dropped 4 bases and J dropped 12; count of bases not matched to a gene: 19. The CDR3 reads CASSPPQTGAMGRYF. CDR3 coding DNA: TGTGCCAGCAGCCCACCCCAAACAGGGGCGATGGGTCGGTACTTC.

This clone ranks as large (0.1 to 1%). The J gene is TRBJ1-6, the V gene TRBV2; tentative D call: TRBD1 (5 bases). There are 12 residues in the CDR3. Germline-derived CDR1 and CDR2 are SNHLY and FYNNEI. The V and J ends lost 6 bases and 11 bases respectively, with 11 bases between them. The CDR3 coding sequence is TGTGCCAGCAGAGACGCGGGGGCACCCCTCCACTTT. Encoded protein: CASRDAGAPLHF. Combining the CDR3 with reference TRBV2 and TRBJ1-6 gives the whole variable domain EPEVTQTPSHQVTQMGQEVILRCVPISNHLYFYWYRQILGQKVEFLVSFYNNEISEKSEIFDDQFSVERPDGSNFTLKIRSTKLEDSAMYFCASRDAGAPLHFGNGTRLTVT.

This clone has at least ten counts. V gene TRBV19 combines with J gene TRBJ1-5, with D possibly matching TRBD1 (6 bases). This CDR3 contains 12 residues. V lost 7 bases to trimming and J lost 7 bases, with 11 bases between them. CDR1 and CDR2 (germline): LNHDA, SQIVND (reference sequence). CDR3 nucleotides: TGTGCCAGTATGGGGGGCAGGCAGCCCCAGCATTTT. This sequence encodes CASMGGRQPQHF.

The genes are TRBV7-2 and TRBJ2-2; D remains unclear. Germline CDR1 reads SGHTA; CDR2 reads FQGNSA. V gave up 3 bases and J gave up 4 bases, with 6 bases separating them. The CDR3 contains 13 residues. CDR3 bases: TGTGCCAGCAGCTTCGGAAGCACCGGGGAGCTGTTTTTT. Translating it yields CASSFGSTGELFF.

This clone is judged medium-sized. CDR3 loop: CASKERLATGELFF. For the CDR3, the DNA is TGTGCCAGCAAGGAAAGACTAGCCACCGGGGAGCTGTTTTTT. The genes are TRBV2 and TRBJ2-2; 7 bases are shared with TRBD2. The CDR3 covers 14 residues. The J segment lost 4 bases and the V segment lost 7 bases, leaving 6 bases of the junction unmatched. Germline V gene data show CDR1 as SNHLY and CDR2 as FYNNEI.

Regarding this clone: This clone may be a read error of a much larger clone one base away. The V call is TRBV6-6, the J call TRBJ2-5, with 8 bases that match TRBD2. V shed 0 bases and J 5 bases; nucleotides not matched to a gene: 5. Per germline, CDR1 MNHNY and CDR2 SVGAGI (reference sequence). CDR3 length equals 15 residues. Written as DNA, the CDR3 is TGTGCCAGCAGTTACTCGAACGGGGGGGGTGAGACCCAGTACTTC. Translation gives CASSYSNGGGETQYF.

In this sample, this clone turned up many times. This chain joins TRBV7-9 and TRBJ2-1, with 7 bases aligning to TRBD1. Trimming at V came to 5 bases and at J to 6 bases, leaving 16 bases not matched to a gene. Germline CDR1 is SEHNR and CDR2 is FQNEAQ (reference sequence). CDR3 length: 17 residues. The CDR3 nucleotides are TGTGCCAGCAGCCCAAACCCGGACAGGCCCTATGGCAATGAGCAGTTCTTC. Its protein product is CASSPNPDRPYGNEQFF.

A word on this clone: The CDR3 end shows no conserved phenylalanine or tryptophan, and so a read error is likely. The rearrangement links TRBV5-1 to TRBJ2-7, with 7 bases aligning to TRBD1. The germline V gene has CDR1 SGHRS and CDR2 YFSETQ. The CDR3 sequence is 14 residues long. V gave up 7 bases and J gave up 0 bases; unmatched junction bases: 7. The CDR3 loop reads CASGMTGNSYEQYL. The CDR3 nucleotides are TGCGCCAGCGGCATGACAGGGAACTCCTACGAGCAGTACTTA.